This T cell receptor beta chain appears in the sequencing data of a study of blood T cell repertoires in COVID-19. Study-level information: The study drew acute and convalescent COVID-19 samples from the United States, Italy and Spain. PBMCs, B-cell-depleted T cells, or T cells were the source of the cDNA or gDNA that made up the material.

A remark on this clone: A read error may account for a junction end that differs from germline.

Seattle participants joined during active infection and were tracked over time. As processed by the authors: Estimated nucleated cell counts came from reference gene primer amplification. TCRdb keeps only in-frame clones here, not all; method: immunoSEQ multiplex PCR. V and J calls and clone size follow that table, whereas D and trimming were derived from the DNA. The data contain over 150,000 clones, around 87% of them singletons. The origin of this receptor is a woman in her seventies with COVID-19, enrolled during active disease. Sequences were obtained from peripheral blood.

CDR3 protein: CASSVWGGMINVQFF. The CDR3 coding sequence is TGTGCCAGCAGTGTGTGGGGGGGGATGATAAATGTGCAGTTCTTC. The rearrangement links TRBV2 to TRBJ2-1, with TRBD2 matching 7 bases. CDR1 and CDR2 from the germline V gene are SNHLY and FYNNEI. The CDR3 extends over 15 amino acids.